This T cell receptor beta chain comes out of a study of blood T cell repertoires in COVID-19. For the study at large: Samples representing acute and convalescent COVID-19 were sourced from the United States, Italy and Spain.

This clone was picked up one time. Original handling: Reference gene primer amplification yielded estimated nucleated cell counts. The data were produced by immunoSEQ multiplex PCR, yet TCRdb's version contains in-frame clones alone and is incomplete. V, J and clone size reflect that table, while D and trimming were determined from the DNA. The table shows more than 100,000 clones, with 85% occurring only once. CDR1 is LNHDA, CDR2 SQIVND, per germline (reference sequence). The V and J ends lost 3 bases and 10 bases, in that order; junction bases with no gene match: 9. There are 15 residues in the CDR3.

V gene TRBV19 combines with J gene TRBJ1-4, with TRBD1 identical over 9 bases. Sequencing was performed on peripheral blood. The TCR originated in a man of 80 years or more with acute or convalescent COVID-19. This CDR3 is CASSIGQGIDGKLFF. In DNA form, the CDR3 reads TGTGCCAGTAGTATCGGACAGGGGATTGATGGAAAACTGTTTTTT.